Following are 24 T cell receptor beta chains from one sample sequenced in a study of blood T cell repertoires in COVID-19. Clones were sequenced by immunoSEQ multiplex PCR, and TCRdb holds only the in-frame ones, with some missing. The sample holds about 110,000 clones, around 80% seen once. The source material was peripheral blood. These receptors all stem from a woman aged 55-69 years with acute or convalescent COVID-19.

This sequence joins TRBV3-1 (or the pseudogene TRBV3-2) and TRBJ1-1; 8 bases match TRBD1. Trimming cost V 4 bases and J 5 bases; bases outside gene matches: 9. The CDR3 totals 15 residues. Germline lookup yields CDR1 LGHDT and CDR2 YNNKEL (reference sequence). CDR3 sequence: CASSPRDRGVTEAFF. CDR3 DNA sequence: TGTGCCAGCAGCCCTAGAGACAGGGGAGTAACTGAAGCTTTCTTT.

The CDR3 is CASSDGATVSNQPQHF. The DNA of the CDR3 is TGTGCCAGCAGTGATGGGGCTACCGTTAGCAATCAGCCCCAGCATTTT. The rearrangement links TRBV2 to TRBJ1-5; weak D call: TRBD1 (5 bases). Between the trimmed V and J ends, which lost 3 bases and 0 bases, there was a span of 12 bases. Germline CDR1 is SNHLY and CDR2 is FYNNEI. This CDR3 is 16 amino acids long.

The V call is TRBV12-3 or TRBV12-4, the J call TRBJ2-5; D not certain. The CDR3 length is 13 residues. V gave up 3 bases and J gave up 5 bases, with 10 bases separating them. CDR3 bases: TGTGCCAGCAGTTTGGCGGAGATTGAGACCCAGTACTTC. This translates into CASSLAEIETQYF.

CDR3 loop: CASRPTGTANTGELFF. In DNA, the CDR3 is TGTGCCAGTAGACCCACCGGGACAGCTAACACCGGGGAGCTGTTTTTT. The chain combines TRBV19 with TRBJ2-2; 7 nucleotides agree with TRBD1. V trimming: 6 bases; J trimming: 2 bases; junction bases outside the gene matches: 9. Germline V gives CDR1 LNHDA, CDR2 SQIVND (reference sequence). The CDR3 is 16 residues long.

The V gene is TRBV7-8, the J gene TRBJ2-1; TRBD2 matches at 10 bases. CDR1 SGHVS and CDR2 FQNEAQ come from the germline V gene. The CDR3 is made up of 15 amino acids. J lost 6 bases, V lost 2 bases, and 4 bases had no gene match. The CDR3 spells CASSLLAGVINEQFF. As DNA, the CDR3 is TGTGCCAGCAGCTTACTAGCGGGAGTAATCAATGAGCAGTTCTTC. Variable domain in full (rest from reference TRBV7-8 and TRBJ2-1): GAGVSQSPRYKVAKRGQDVALRCDPISGHVSLFWYQQALGQGPEFLTYFQNEAQLDKSGLPSDRFFAERPEGSVSTLKIQRTQQEDSAVYLCASSLLAGVINEQFFGPGTRLTVL.

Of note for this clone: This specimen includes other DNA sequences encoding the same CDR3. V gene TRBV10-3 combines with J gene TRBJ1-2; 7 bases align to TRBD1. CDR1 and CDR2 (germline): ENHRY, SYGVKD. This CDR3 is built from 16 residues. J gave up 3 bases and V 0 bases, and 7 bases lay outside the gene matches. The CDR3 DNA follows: TGTGCCATCAGTGAGTCCAGGCAGGGGGAAGACTATGGCTACACCTTC. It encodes CAISESRQGEDYGYTF.

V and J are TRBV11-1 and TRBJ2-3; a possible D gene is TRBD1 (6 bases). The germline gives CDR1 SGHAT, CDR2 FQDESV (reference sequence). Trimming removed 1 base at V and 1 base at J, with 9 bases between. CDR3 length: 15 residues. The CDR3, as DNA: TGTGCCAGCAGCTTAGAGGCAGGGGGCACAGATACGCAGTATTTT. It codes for CASSLEAGGTDTQYF.

The CDR3 region has the DNA TGTGCCTGGAGTGTTGGAATCCCGGGACAGGGAAACACCATATATTTT. This encodes CAWSVGIPGQGNTIYF. The chain links TRBV30 to TRBJ1-3; 7 bases line up with TRBD1. The junction had 9 bases not matched to a gene; V was cut back by 0 bases and J by 4 bases. CDR1 is GTSNPN and CDR2 is SVGIG in the germline V gene (reference sequence). This CDR3 contains 16 residues.

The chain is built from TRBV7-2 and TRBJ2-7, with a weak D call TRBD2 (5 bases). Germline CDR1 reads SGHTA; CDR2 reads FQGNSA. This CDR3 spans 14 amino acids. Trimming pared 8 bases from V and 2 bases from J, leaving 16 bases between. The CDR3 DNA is TGTGCCAGCGGGTCTCACGGGGTCGCCTACGAGCAGTACTTC. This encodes CASGSHGVAYEQYF.

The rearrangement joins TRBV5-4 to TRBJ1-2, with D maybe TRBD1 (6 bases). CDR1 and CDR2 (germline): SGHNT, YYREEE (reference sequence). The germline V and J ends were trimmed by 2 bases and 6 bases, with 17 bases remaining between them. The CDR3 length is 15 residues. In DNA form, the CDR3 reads TGTGCCAGCAGCTTTAGGACAGCAACTGCGGATGGCTACACCTTC. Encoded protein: CASSFRTATADGYTF.

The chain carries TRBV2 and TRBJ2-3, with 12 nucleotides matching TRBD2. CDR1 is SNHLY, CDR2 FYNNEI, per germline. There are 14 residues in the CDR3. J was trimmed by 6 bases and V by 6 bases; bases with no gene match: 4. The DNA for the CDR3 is TGTGCCAGCAGGACTAGCGGGAGTTCTGATACGCAGTATTTT. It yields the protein CASRTSGSSDTQYF.

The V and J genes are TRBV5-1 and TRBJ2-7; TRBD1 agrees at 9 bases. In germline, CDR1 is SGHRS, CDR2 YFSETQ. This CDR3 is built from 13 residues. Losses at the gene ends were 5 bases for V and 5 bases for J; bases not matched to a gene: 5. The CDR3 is CASRWTGANEQYF. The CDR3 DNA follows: TGCGCCAGCAGGTGGACAGGGGCCAACGAGCAGTACTTC.

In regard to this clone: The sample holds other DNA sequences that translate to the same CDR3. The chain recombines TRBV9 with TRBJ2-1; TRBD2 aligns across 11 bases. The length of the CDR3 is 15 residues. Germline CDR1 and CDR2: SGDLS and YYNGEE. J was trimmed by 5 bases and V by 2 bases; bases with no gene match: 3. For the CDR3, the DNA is TGTGCCAGCAGCGTCCTAGCGGGAGGTAACAATGAGCAGTTCTTC. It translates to CASSVLAGGNNEQFF.

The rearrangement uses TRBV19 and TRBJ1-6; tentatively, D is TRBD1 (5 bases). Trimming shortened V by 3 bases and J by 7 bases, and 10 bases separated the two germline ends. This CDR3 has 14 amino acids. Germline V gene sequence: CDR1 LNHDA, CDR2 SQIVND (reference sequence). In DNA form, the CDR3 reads TGTGCCAGTAGTATGGGACTTATAAATTCACCCCTCCACTTT. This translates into CASSMGLINSPLHF.

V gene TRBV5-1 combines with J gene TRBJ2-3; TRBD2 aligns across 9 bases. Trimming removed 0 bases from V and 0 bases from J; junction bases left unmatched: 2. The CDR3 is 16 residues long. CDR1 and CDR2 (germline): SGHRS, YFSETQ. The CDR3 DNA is TGCGCCAGCAGCTTGGGACTAGCGGTTAGCACAGATACGCAGTATTTT. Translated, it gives CASSLGLAVSTDTQYF.

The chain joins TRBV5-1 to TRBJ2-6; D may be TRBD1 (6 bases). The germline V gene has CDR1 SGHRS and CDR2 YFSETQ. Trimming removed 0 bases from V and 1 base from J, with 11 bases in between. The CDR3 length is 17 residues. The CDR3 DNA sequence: TGCGCCAGCAGCTTGGGTGGGGGCGCGTCTGGGGCCAACGTCCTGACTTTC. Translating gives CASSLGGGASGANVLTF. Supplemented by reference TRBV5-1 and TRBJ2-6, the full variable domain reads KAGVTQTPRYLIKTRGQQVTLSCSPISGHRSVSWYQQTPGQGLQFLFEYFSETQRNKGNFPGRFSGRQFSNSRSEMNVSTLELGDSALYLCASSLGGGASGANVLTFGAGSRLTVL.

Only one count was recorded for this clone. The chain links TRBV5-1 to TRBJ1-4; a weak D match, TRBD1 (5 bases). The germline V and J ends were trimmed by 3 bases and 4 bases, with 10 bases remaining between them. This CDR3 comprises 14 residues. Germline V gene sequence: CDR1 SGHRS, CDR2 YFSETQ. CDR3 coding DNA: TGCGCCAGCAGCTCAGGACAAGATAATGAAAAACTGTTTTTT. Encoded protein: CASSSGQDNEKLFF. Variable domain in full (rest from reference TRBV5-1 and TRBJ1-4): KAGVTQTPRYLIKTRGQQVTLSCSPISGHRSVSWYQQTPGQGLQFLFEYFSETQRNKGNFPGRFSGRQFSNSRSEMNVSTLELGDSALYLCASSSGQDNEKLFFGSGTQLSVL.

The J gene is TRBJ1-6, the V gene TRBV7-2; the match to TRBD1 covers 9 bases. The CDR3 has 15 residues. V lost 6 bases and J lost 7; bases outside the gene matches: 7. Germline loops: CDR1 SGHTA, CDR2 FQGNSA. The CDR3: CASSRRTGDNSPLHF. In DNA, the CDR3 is TGTGCCAGCAGTAGACGGACAGGGGACAATTCACCCCTCCACTTT.

Written as DNA, the CDR3 is TGTGCCAGCAGCTCTTACAGGGATTCCGGGGAGCTGTTTTTT. It specifies CASSSYRDSGELFF. This sequence joins TRBV5-5 and TRBJ2-2; D possibly corresponds to TRBD1 (6 bases). Between the trimmed V and J ends, which lost 3 bases and 6 bases, there was a span of 12 bases. Germline CDR1 SGHKS, CDR2 YYEKEE (reference sequence). The CDR3 extends over 14 amino acids. Drawing the rest from reference TRBV5-5 and TRBJ2-2, the complete variable domain is DAGVTQSPTHLIKTRGQQVTLRCSPISGHKSVSWYQQVLGQGPQFIFQYYEKEERGRGNFPDRFSARQFPNYSSELNVNALLLGDSALYLCASSSYRDSGELFFGEGSRLTVL.

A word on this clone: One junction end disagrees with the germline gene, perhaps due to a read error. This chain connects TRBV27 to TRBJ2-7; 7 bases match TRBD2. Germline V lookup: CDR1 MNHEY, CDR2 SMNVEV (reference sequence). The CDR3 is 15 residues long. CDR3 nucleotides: TGTGCCAGCAGATTATTACTGGGGGGGTATTACGAGCAGTACTTC. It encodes CASRLLLGGYYEQYF.

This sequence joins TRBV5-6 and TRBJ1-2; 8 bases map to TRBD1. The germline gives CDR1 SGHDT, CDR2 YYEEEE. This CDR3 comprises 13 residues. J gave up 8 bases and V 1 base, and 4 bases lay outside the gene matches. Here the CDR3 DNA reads TGTGCCAGCAGCTTGCAGGGGGCGAGGGGCTACACCTTC. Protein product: CASSLQGARGYTF.

The CDR3 bases are TGTGCCAGCAGCTTATTAGCGGGATCGAGCAATGAGCAGTTCTTC. This encodes CASSLLAGSSNEQFF. This chain links TRBV7-3 with TRBJ2-1, with 8 bases that match TRBD2. With V trimmed by 2 bases and J by 6 bases, 6 bases remained unmatched. CDR3 size: 15 residues. From germline, CDR1 is SGHTA and CDR2 FQGTGA.

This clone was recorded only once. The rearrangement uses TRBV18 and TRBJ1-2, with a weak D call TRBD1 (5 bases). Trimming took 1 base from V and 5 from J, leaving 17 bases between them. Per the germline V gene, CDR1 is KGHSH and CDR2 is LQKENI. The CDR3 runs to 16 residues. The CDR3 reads CASSPRSRADPYGYTF. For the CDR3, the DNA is TGTGCCAGCTCACCACGCAGCAGGGCGGACCCTTATGGCTACACCTTC.

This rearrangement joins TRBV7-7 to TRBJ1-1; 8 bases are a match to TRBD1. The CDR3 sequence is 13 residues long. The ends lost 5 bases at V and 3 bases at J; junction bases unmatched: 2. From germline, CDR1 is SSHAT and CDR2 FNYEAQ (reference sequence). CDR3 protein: CASSVDRDTEAFF. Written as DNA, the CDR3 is TGTGCCAGCAGCGTGGACAGGGACACTGAAGCTTTCTTT.